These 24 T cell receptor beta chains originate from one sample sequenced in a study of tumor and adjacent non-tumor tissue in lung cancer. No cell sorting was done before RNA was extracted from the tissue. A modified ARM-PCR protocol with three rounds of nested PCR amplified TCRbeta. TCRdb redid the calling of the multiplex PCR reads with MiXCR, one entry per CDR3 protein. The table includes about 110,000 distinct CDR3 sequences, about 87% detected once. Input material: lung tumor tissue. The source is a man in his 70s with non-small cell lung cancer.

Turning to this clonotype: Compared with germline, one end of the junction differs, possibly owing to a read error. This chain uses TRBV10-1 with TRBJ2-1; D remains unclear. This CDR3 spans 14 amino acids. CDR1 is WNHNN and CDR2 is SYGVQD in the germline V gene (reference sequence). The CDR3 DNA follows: TGCGCCACCAGTCTCGGACGTTCGTACAATGAGCAGTTCTTC. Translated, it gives CATSLGRSYNEQFF.

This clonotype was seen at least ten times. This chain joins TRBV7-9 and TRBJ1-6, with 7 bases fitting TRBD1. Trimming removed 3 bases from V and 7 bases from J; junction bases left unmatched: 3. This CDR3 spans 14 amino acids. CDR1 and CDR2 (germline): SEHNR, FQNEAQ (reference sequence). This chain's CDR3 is CASSFQGGNSPLHF. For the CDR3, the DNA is TGTGCCAGCAGCTTTCAGGGGGGGAATTCACCCCTCCACTTT.

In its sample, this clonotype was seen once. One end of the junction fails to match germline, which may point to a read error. CDR3 protein: CARSYSGQRYGYTF. The CDR3, as DNA: TGTGCCAGGAGTTACTCGGGACAACGGTATGGCTACACCTTC. This chain uses TRBV6-5 with TRBJ1-2; a possible D gene is TRBD1 (6 bases). Germline-derived CDR1 and CDR2 are MNHEY and SVGAGI. This CDR3 contains 14 residues.

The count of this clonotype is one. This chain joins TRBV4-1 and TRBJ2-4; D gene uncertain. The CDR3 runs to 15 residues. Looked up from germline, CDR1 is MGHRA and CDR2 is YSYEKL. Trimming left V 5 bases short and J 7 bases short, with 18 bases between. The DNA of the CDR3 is TGCGCCAGCAGCGGTACATGGGATTTGAGTAACATTCAGTACTTC. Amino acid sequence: CASSGTWDLSNIQYF.

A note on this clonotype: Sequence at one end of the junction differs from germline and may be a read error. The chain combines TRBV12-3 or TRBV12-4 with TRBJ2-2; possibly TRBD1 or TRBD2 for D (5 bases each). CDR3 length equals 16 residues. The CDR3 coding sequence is TGTGCGAGCAGTTTCCCAGGGACGACGAACACCGGGGAGCTGTCTTTT. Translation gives CASSFPGTTNTGELSF.

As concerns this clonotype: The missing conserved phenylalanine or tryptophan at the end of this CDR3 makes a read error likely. The CDR3 sequence: CASSWAGTTREQYL. As DNA, the CDR3 is TGTGCCAGCAGTTGGGCGGGGACCACCCGCGAGCAGTACCTA. The rearrangement links TRBV6-5 to TRBJ2-7; D possibly corresponds to TRBD2 (6 bases). CDR1 is MNHEY and CDR2 is SVGAGI in the germline V gene. The V gene lost 4 bases and the J gene lost 6 bases, with 16 bases spanning the gap. This CDR3 contains 14 residues.

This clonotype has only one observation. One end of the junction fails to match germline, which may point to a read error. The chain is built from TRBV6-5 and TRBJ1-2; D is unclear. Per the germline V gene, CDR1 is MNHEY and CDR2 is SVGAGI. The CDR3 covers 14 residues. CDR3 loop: CDSSYSPSAESYTF. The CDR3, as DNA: TGTGACAGCAGTTACTCTCCCTCCGCGGAAAGCTACACATTC.

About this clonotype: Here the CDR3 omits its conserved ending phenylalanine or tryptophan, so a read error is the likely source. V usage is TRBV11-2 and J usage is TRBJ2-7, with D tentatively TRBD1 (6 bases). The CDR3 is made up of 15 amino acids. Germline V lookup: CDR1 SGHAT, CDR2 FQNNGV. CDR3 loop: CACSPYTGTTYEQYL. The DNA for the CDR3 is TGTGCCTGCAGCCCGTACACCGGGACAACCTACGAGCAGTACTTA.

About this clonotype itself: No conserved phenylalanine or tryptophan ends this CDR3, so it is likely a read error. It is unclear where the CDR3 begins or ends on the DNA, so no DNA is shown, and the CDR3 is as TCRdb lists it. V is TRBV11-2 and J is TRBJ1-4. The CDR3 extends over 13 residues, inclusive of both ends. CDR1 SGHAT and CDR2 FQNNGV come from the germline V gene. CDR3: CASSLVRGGELFL.

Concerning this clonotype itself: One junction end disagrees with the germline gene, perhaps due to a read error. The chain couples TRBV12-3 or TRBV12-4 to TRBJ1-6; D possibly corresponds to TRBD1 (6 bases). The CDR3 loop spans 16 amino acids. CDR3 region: CASISGTRGYNSPLYF. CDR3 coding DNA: TGTGCCAGCATCTCCGGGACACGGGGCTATAATTCACCCCTCTACTTT.

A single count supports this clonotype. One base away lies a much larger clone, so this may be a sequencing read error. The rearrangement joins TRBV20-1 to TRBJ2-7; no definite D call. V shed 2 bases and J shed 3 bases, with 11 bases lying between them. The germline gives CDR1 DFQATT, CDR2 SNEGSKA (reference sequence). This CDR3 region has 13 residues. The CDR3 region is CSARSQVYYEQYF. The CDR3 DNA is TGCAGTGCTAGAAGTCAGGTATACTACGAGCAGTACTTC.

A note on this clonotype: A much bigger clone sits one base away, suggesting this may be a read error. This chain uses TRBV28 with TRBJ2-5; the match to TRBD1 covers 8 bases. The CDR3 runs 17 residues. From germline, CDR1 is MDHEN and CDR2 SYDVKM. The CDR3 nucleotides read TGTCCCAGCAGTTTAGGGTGGACAGGGAAATCGCAAGAGACCCAGTACTTC. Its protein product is CPSSLGWTGKSQETQYF.

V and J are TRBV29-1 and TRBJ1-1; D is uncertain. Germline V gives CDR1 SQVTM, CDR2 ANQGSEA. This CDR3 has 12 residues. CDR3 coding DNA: TGCAACGTCTTCGGACTGGGAACTAAAGCTTTCTTT. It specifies CNVFGLGTKAFF.

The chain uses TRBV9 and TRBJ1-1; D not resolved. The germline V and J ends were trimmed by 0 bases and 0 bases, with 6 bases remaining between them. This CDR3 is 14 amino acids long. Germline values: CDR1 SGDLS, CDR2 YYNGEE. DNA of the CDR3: TGTGCCAGCAGCGTAGGCACGGTGAACACTGAAGCTTTCTTT. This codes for CASSVGTVNTEAFF. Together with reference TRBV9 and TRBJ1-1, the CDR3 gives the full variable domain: DSGVTQTPKHLITATGQRVTLRCSPRSGDLSVYWYQQSLDQGLQFLIQYYNGEERAKGNILERFSAQQFPDLHSELNLSSLELGDSALYFCASSVGTVNTEAFFGQGTRLTVV.

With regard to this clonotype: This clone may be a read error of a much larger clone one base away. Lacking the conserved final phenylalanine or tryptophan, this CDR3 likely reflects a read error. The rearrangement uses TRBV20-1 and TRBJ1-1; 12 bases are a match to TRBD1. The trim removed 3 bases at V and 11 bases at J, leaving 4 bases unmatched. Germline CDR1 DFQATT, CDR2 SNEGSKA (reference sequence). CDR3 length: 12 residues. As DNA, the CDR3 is TGCAGTGCTAGTGGGACAGGGGGCCTGGCTTTCTCT. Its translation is CSASGTGGLAFS.

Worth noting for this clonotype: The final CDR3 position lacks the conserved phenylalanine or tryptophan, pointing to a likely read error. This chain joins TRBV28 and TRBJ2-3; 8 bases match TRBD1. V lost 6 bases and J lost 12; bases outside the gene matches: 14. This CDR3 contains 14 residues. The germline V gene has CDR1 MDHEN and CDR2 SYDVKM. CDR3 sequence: CASSPGQVSTTQYV. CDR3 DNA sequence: TGTGCCAGCAGCCCGGGACAGGTCTCCACTACCCAGTATGTT.

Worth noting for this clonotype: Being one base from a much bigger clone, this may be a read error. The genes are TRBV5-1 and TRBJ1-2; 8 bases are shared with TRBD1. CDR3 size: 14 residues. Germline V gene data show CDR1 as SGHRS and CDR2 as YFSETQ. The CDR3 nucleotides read TGCGCCGGCAGCTTGGACCCGACAGGGGATGGCTACACCTTC. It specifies CAGSLDPTGDGYTF.

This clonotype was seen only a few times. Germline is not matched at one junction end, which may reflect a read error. This CDR3 reads CTSSHRGLVGELFF. The DNA of the CDR3 is TGCACCAGCAGCCACAGGGGGCTGGTCGGGGAGTTGTTTTTT. The chain is built from TRBV4-3 and TRBJ2-2; TRBD1 matches 9 bases. CDR1 and CDR2 (germline): LGHNA, YSLEER. This CDR3 is built from 14 residues.

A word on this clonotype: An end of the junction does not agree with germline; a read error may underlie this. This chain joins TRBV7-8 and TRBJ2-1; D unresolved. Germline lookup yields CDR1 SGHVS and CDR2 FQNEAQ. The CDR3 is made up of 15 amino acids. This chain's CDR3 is CASRKWSGSYNERFF. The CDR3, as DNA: TGTGCAAGCAGAAAATGGTCCGGGTCCTACAATGAGCGGTTCTTC.

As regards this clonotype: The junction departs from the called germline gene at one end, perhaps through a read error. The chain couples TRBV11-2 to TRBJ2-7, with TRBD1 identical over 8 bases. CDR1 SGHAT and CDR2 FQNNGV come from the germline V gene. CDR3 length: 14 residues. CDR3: CARSLGQVPYEQYF. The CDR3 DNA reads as TGTGCCAGAAGCCTGGGACAGGTCCCCTACGAGCAGTACTTT.

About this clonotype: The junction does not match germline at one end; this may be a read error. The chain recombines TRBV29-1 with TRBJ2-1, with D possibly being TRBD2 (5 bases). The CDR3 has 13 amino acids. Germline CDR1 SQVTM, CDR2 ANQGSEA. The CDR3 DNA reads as TGCAGCTTTGAAGCGACTAAGGGCAATGAGCAGTCCTTC. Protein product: CSFEATKGNEQSF.

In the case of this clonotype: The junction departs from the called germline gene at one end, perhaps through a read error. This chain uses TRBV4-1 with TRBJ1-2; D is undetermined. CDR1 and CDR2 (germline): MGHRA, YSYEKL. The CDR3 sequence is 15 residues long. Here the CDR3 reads CASSQEGKVNYGYTF. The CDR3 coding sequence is TGCGCCAGCAGCCAAGAGGGCAAGGTTAACTATGGCTATACCTTC.

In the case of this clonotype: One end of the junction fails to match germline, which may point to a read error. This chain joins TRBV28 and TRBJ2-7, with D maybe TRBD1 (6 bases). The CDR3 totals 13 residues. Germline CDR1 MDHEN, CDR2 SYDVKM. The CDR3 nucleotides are TGTGCCGCCCAAGGGGACAAGATCTACGAGCACTACTTC. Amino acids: CAAQGDKIYEHYF.

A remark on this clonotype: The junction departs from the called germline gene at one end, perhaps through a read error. The CDR3 spells CANRTGTRLVTEAFF. For the CDR3, the DNA is TGCGCCAACAGGACCGGGACAAGGTTGGTCACTGAAGCTTTCTTT. The gene calls are TRBV6-5 and TRBJ1-1; D may be TRBD1 (6 bases). The CDR3 is made up of 15 amino acids. Looked up from germline, CDR1 is MNHEY and CDR2 is SVGAGI.